These 23 T cell receptor beta chains originate from one sample sequenced in a study of blood T cell repertoires in COVID-19 (dated by TCRdb to 2020 to 2021). Library construction relied on the immunoSEQ multiplex PCR assay. What TCRdb holds here is the immuneACCESS table cut down to in-frame rearrangements. Part of the clones is not present; checked against another copy, under half of the missing clones reflect an unresolved V gene, and the others are unexplained. The sample table lists hundreds of thousands of clones, more than 85% of them with a count of one. 4.3% of the sample is in the top ten clones. What was sequenced was peripheral blood. The receptors come from a woman aged 30 to 39 with acute or convalescent COVID-19.

V gene TRBV7-2 combines with J gene TRBJ2-2, with 12 positions matching TRBD2. Germline V gene data show CDR1 as SGHTA and CDR2 as FQGNSA. Unmatched junction bases numbered 4, after V lost 4 bases and J lost 7 bases. The CDR3 is made up of 15 amino acids. CDR3 in amino acids: CASSSSGGAIGELFF. CDR3 nucleotides: TGTGCCAGCAGCTCTAGCGGGGGGGCCATCGGGGAGCTGTTTTTT.

The gene calls are TRBV6-5 and TRBJ2-7, with D maybe TRBD2 (5 bases). CDR1 MNHEY and CDR2 SVGAGI come from the germline V gene. Trimming took 2 bases from V and 4 from J, leaving 12 bases between them. This CDR3 is built from 14 residues. For the CDR3, the DNA is TGTGCCAGCAGTTACGTCGGCCCGGGGTACGAGCAGTACTTC. Encoded protein: CASSYVGPGYEQYF.

This clone is a singleton in its sample. Here the CDR3 DNA reads TGTGCCAGCAGCTTGGCACCCCAGGGGGGATCCGAGCAGTACTTC. This sequence encodes CASSLAPQGGSEQYF. V gene TRBV5-4 combines with J gene TRBJ2-7; perhaps TRBD1 as D (7 bases). The CDR3 contains 15 residues. CDR1 is SGHNT, CDR2 YYREEE, per germline (reference sequence). The V end lost 0 bases, the J end lost 6 bases, and 16 bases lay between the germline ends.

Many counts were recorded for this clone. The chain recombines TRBV6-1 with TRBJ2-2; 10 bases align to TRBD1. This CDR3 spans 16 amino acids. Germline CDR1 and CDR2: MNHNS and SASEGT. V shed 3 bases, J shed 2 bases, and the junction held 3 bases outside the gene matches. The CDR3 loop is CASSDGTGVNTGELFF. CDR3 nucleotides: TGTGCCAGCAGTGACGGGACAGGGGTTAACACCGGGGAGCTGTTTTTT.

The chain employs TRBV5-8 and TRBJ1-6; D ambiguous. Trimming removed 2 bases at V and 7 bases at J, with 10 bases between. CDR3 length: 14 residues. Germline CDR1 SGHTS, CDR2 YDEGEE. The CDR3 region has the DNA TGTGCCAGCAGCTTTACAGCATCAAATTCACCCCTCCACTTT. It codes for CASSFTASNSPLHF.

The chain combines TRBV5-1 with TRBJ2-3; TRBD2 agrees at 7 bases. CDR3 length: 17 amino acids. V lost 0 bases and J lost 3; bases outside the gene matches: 10. Germline CDR1 and CDR2: SGHRS and YFSETQ. CDR3 DNA: TGCGCCAGCAGCTTGGCGGTAGGGCGGGGGATTACAGATACGCAGTATTTT. Residues: CASSLAVGRGITDTQYF.

The V and J genes are TRBV19 and TRBJ1-6; the D gene is possibly TRBD1 (5 bases). Germline V gene sequence: CDR1 LNHDA, CDR2 SQIVND (reference sequence). Trimming took 3 bases from V and 7 from J, leaving 10 bases between them. This CDR3 spans 14 amino acids. The CDR3 loop reads CASSISGINSPLHF. Here the CDR3 DNA reads TGTGCCAGTAGTATTTCAGGGATCAATTCACCCCTCCACTTT. Using reference TRBV19 and TRBJ1-6 for the parts outside the CDR3, the full variable domain is DGGITQSPKYLFRKEGQNVTLSCEQNLNHDAMYWYRQDPGQGLRLIYYSQIVNDFQKGDIAEGYSVSREKKESFPLTVTSAQKNPTAFYLCASSISGINSPLHFGNGTRLTVT.

The chain links TRBV19 to TRBJ2-5; possibly TRBD2 for D (5 bases). The CDR3 extends over 13 amino acids. Per the germline V gene, CDR1 is LNHDA and CDR2 is SQIVND (reference sequence). V dropped 6 bases and J dropped 7 bases, with 15 bases sitting between them. Here the CDR3 DNA reads TGTGCCAGTAGGGAGACTATTACCGGGACCCAGTACTTC. It specifies CASRETITGTQYF.

This clone was observed a single time. The chain links TRBV5-4 to TRBJ2-5; no clear D. Germline assignment: CDR1 SGHNT and CDR2 YYREEE (reference sequence). The V and J ends lost 2 bases and 3 bases respectively, with 11 bases between them. CDR3 size: 14 residues. CDR3 in DNA: TGTGCCAGCAGCTTATCAAGTACAGAAGAGACCCAGTACTTC. It yields the protein CASSLSSTEETQYF.

This clone is a singleton in its sample. The chain uses TRBV5-1 and TRBJ2-2; maybe TRBD1 (6 bases). Germline CDR1 is SGHRS and CDR2 is YFSETQ. CDR3 length equals 14 residues. V was cut by 7 bases and J by 6 bases, with 16 bases left in between. The CDR3 DNA reads as TGCGCCAGCTACAACAGGGATTTGCCCGGGGAGCTGTTTTTT. Translating gives CASYNRDLPGELFF. Looking up the rest from reference TRBV5-1 and TRBJ2-2 gives the full variable domain: KAGVTQTPRYLIKTRGQQVTLSCSPISGHRSVSWYQQTPGQGLQFLFEYFSETQRNKGNFPGRFSGRQFSNSRSEMNVSTLELGDSALYLCASYNRDLPGELFFGEGSRLTVL.

V and J are TRBV6-5 and TRBJ1-2; possibly TRBD1 for D (6 bases). Trimming took off 4 bases at V and 5 bases at J, with 14 bases between the two ends. The CDR3 length is 14 residues. The germline gives CDR1 MNHEY, CDR2 SVGAGI. CDR3 region: CASSSYREGYGYTF. CDR3 nucleotides: TGTGCCAGCAGTTCCTACAGGGAGGGATATGGCTACACCTTC.

V usage is TRBV5-6 and J usage is TRBJ1-2; TRBD1 matches at 11 bases. The germline CDR1 and CDR2 sequences are SGHDT and YYEEEE. J was trimmed by 2 bases and V by 2 bases; bases with no gene match: 8. The CDR3 extends over 17 amino acids. Written as DNA, the CDR3 is TGTGCCAGCAGCTTAATCCTTGGGACAGGGGGAAACTATGGCTACACCTTC. It is translated as CASSLILGTGGNYGYTF.

The chain uses TRBV6-6 and TRBJ1-4, with 10 bases matching TRBD1. Germline loops: CDR1 MNHNY, CDR2 SVGAGI (reference sequence). Trimming at V came to 2 bases and at J to 7 bases, leaving 7 bases not matched to a gene. The CDR3 is 16 residues long. CDR3 sequence: CASSYGTGASGEKLFF. The CDR3 nucleotides read TGTGCCAGCAGTTACGGGACAGGGGCGTCGGGTGAAAAACTGTTTTTT.

The chain uses TRBV6-5 and TRBJ1-6; no clear D gene. In germline, CDR1 is MNHEY, CDR2 SVGAGI. V lost 0 bases, J lost 7 bases, and 13 bases lay in between. This CDR3 has 16 amino acids. CDR3 sequence (DNA): TGTGCCAGCAGTTACTCTGCGCGACCGGGGAATTCACCCCTCCACTTT. The encoded protein is CASSYSARPGNSPLHF.

The chain couples TRBV5-4 to TRBJ2-3; 14 bases agree with TRBD2. Germline V gene lookup returns CDR1 SGHNT and CDR2 YYREEE (reference sequence). The CDR3 loop spans 17 amino acids. V lost 4 bases and J lost 2; bases outside the gene matches: 6. CDR3 sequence reads: CASSPRTSGGYTDTQYF. In DNA, the CDR3 is TGTGCCAGCAGCCCGAGGACTAGCGGGGGGTACACAGATACGCAGTATTTT.

The genes are TRBV5-4 and TRBJ2-7; TRBD1 matches 7 bases. V was pared by 2 bases and J by 3 bases, with 17 bases of the junction left unmatched. The CDR3 has 18 amino acids. Germline V gives CDR1 SGHNT, CDR2 YYREEE (reference sequence). For the CDR3, the DNA is TGTGCCAGCAGCTTCGAAGCAAGGACAGGAGAGTCCGACTACGAGCAGTACTTC. Translated: CASSFEARTGESDYEQYF.

J is TRBJ1-4 and V is TRBV30; 9 positions match TRBD1. CDR1 is GTSNPN and CDR2 is SVGIG in the germline V gene (reference sequence). V was pared by 1 base and J by 8 bases, with 8 bases of the junction left unmatched. CDR3 length: 15 residues. The DNA for the CDR3 is TGTGCCTGGAGTGCCCACGGGACAGGGAACGAAAAACTGTTTTTT. Translating gives CAWSAHGTGNEKLFF.

The chain carries TRBV18 and TRBJ2-7; TRBD1 matches 8 bases. With 0 bases clipped from V and 7 bases from J, the junction kept 5 bases outside the gene matches. CDR1 and CDR2 from the germline V gene are KGHSH and LQKENI. The CDR3 consists of 14 residues. CDR3 coding DNA: TGTGCCAGCTCACCACCGCAGGGGGCGGGGGAGCAGTACTTC. It codes for CASSPPQGAGEQYF.

The chain joins TRBV15 to TRBJ2-1, with D maybe TRBD1 (5 bases). The CDR3 has 14 amino acids. Trimming left V 0 bases short and J 6 bases short, with 9 bases between. In germline, CDR1 is LNHNV, CDR2 YYDKDF (reference sequence). CDR3 protein: CATSRERQGNEQFF. The DNA for the CDR3 is TGTGCCACCAGCAGAGAAAGGCAGGGCAATGAGCAGTTCTTC.

The rearrangement joins TRBV7-2 to TRBJ1-2; maybe TRBD1 (6 bases). This CDR3 is 16 amino acids long. Trimming cost V 2 bases and J 4 bases, with 17 bases left between them. Germline CDR1 and CDR2: SGHTA and FQGNSA. The DNA of the CDR3 is TGTGCCAGCAGCTTACGGGGGGCCGCGGTCCGCTATGGCTACACCTTC. Protein sequence: CASSLRGAAVRYGYTF.

The gene calls are TRBV6-5 and TRBJ1-1; D gene uncertain. CDR3 size: 15 residues. CDR1 and CDR2 from the germline V gene are MNHEY and SVGAGI. V gave up 6 bases and J gave up 1 base, with 15 bases separating them. CDR3 coding DNA: TGTGCCAGCAGCCCCACGTGGCTTCAGAACACTGAAGCTTTCTTT. Translated: CASSPTWLQNTEAFF.

This sequence joins TRBV11-3 and TRBJ2-2; possible D gene TRBD1, 5 bases. The CDR3 is 14 amino acids. V dropped 1 base and J dropped 6 bases, with 9 bases sitting between them. Germline assignment: CDR1 SGHNT and CDR2 YENEEA. CDR3 protein: CASSLGQLPGELFF. For the CDR3, the DNA is TGTGCCAGCAGCTTAGGACAGCTTCCCGGGGAGCTGTTTTTT. Combining the CDR3 with reference TRBV11-3 and TRBJ2-2 gives the whole variable domain EAGVVQSPRYKIIEKKQPVAFWCNPISGHNTLYWYLQNLGQGPELLIRYENEEAVDDSQLPKDRFSAERLKGVDSTLKIQPAELGDSAVYLCASSLGQLPGELFFGEGSRLTVL.

The CDR3: CASSTGTGWDTEAFF. CDR3 DNA: TGTGCCAGTAGTACCGGGACAGGGTGGGACACTGAAGCTTTCTTT. The chain couples TRBV19 to TRBJ1-1, with TRBD1 identical over 9 bases. The V gene end was trimmed by 4 bases and the J gene end by 3 bases; junction bases not matched to a gene: 6. The germline V gene encodes CDR1 LNHDA and CDR2 SQIVND (reference sequence). The CDR3 is 15 residues long.